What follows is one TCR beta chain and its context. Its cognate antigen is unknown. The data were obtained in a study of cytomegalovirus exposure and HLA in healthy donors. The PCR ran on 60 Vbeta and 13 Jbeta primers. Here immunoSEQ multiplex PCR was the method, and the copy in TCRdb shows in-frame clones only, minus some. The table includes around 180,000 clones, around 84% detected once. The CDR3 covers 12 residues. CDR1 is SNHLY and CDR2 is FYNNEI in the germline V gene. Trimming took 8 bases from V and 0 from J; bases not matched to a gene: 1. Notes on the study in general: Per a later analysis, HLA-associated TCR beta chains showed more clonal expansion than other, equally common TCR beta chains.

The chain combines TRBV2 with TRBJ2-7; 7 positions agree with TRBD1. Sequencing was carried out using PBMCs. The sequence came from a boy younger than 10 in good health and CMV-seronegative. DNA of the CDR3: TGTGCCAGCGGGGACAGCTCCTACGAGCAGTACTTC. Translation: CASGDSSYEQYF.